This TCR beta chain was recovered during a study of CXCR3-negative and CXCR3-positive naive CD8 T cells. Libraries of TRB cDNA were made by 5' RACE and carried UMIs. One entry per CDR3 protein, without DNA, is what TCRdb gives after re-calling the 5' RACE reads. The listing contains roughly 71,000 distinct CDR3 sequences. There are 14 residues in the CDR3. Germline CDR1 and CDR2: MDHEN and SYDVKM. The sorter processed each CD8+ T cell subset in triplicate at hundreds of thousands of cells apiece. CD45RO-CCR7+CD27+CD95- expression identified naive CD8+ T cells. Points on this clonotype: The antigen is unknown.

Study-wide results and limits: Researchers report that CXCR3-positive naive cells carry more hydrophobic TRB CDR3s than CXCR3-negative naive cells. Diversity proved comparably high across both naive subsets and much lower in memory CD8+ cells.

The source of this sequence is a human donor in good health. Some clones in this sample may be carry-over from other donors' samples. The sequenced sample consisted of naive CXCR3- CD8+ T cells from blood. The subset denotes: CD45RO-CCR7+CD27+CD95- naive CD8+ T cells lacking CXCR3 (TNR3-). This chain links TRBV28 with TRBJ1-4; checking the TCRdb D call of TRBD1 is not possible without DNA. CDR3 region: CASTRGSTNEKLFF.